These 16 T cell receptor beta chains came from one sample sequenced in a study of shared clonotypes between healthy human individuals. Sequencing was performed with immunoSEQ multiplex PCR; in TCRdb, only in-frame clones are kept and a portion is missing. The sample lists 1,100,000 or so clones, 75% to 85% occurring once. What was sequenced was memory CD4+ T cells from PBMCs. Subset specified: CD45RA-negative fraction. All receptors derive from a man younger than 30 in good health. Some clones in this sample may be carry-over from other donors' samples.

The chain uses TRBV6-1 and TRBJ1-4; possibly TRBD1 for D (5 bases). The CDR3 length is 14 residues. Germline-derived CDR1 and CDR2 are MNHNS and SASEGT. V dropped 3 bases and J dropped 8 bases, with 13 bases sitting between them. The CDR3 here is CASSDLGTREKLFF. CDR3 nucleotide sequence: TGTGCCAGCAGTGATCTGGGGACCAGAGAAAAACTGTTTTTT.

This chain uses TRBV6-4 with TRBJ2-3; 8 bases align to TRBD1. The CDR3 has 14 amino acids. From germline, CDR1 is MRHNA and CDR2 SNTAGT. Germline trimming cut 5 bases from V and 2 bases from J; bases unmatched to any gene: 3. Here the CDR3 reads CASSPGQVTDTQYF. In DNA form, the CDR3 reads TGTGCCAGCAGTCCGGGACAGGTCACAGATACGCAGTATTTT.

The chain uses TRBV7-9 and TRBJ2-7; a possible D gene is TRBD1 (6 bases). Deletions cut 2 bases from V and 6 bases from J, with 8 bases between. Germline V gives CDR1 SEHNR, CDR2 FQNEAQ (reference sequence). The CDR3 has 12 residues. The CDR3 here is CASSLWGREQYF. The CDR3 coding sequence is TGTGCCAGCAGCTTATGGGGGCGCGAGCAGTACTTC.

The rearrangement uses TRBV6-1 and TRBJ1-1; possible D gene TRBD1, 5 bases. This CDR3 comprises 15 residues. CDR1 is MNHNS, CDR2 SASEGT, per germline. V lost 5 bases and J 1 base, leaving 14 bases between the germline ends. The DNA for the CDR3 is TGTGCCAGCAGTTCGAAGCAGGGTCAGAACACTGAAGCTTTCTTT. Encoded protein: CASSSKQGQNTEAFF.

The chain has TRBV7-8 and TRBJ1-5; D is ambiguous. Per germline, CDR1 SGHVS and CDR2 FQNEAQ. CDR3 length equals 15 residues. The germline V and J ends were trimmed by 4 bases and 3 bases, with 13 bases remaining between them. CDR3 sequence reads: CASSSYRGDNQPQHF. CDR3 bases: TGTGCCAGCAGCTCATACCGAGGAGACAATCAGCCCCAGCATTTT. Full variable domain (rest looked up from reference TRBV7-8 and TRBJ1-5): GAGVSQSPRYKVAKRGQDVALRCDPISGHVSLFWYQQALGQGPEFLTYFQNEAQLDKSGLPSDRFFAERPEGSVSTLKIQRTQQEDSAVYLCASSSYRGDNQPQHFGDGTRLSIL.

The CDR3: CAWSRGSSYNEQFF. As DNA, the CDR3 is TGTGCCTGGAGTCGTGGAAGCTCCTACAATGAGCAGTTCTTC. The chain combines TRBV30 with TRBJ2-1; D remains ambiguous. CDR3 length: 14 residues. V lost 2 bases and J 0 bases, leaving 8 bases between the germline ends. CDR1 is GTSNPN, CDR2 SVGIG, per germline (reference sequence).

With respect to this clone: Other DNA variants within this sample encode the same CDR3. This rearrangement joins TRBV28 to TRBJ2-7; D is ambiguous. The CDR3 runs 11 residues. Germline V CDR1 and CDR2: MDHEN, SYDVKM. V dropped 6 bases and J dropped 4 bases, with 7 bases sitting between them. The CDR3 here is CASRASYEQYF. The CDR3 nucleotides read TGTGCCAGCAGGGCTTCTTACGAGCAGTACTTC.

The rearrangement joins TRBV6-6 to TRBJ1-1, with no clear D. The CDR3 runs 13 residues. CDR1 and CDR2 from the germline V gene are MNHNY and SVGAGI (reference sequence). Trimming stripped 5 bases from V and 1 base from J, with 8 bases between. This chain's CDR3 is CASSGLPNTEAFF. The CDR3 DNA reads TGTGCCAGCAGTGGCCTCCCGAACACTGAAGCTTTCTTT.

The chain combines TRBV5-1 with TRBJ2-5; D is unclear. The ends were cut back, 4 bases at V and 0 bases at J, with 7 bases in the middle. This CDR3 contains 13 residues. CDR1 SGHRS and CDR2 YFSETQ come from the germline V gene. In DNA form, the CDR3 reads TGCGCCAGCAGCATTTTGTACCAAGAGACCCAGTACTTC. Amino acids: CASSILYQETQYF.

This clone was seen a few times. CDR3 nucleotide sequence: TGTGCCAGCAGTGAATACGAGCAGTACTTC. It codes for CASSEYEQYF. The V gene is TRBV6-1, the J gene TRBJ2-7; D is uncertain. The CDR3 totals 10 residues. Trimming pared 2 bases from V and 4 bases from J, leaving 0 bases between. Germline CDR1 and CDR2: MNHNS and SASEGT.

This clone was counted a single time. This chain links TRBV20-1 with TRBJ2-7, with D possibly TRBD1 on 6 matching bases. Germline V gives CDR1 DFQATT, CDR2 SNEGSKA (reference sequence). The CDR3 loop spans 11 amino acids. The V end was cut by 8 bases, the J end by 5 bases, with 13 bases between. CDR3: CSYQGSDEQYF. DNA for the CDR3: TGCAGTTATCAGGGGAGCGACGAGCAGTACTTC.

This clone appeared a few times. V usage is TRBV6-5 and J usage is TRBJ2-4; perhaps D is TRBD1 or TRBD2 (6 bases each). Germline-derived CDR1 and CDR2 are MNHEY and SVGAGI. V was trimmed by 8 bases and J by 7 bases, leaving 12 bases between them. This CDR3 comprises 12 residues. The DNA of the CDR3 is TGTGCCAGCCGGGGGCAGGACAACATTCAGTACTTC. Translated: CASRGQDNIQYF.

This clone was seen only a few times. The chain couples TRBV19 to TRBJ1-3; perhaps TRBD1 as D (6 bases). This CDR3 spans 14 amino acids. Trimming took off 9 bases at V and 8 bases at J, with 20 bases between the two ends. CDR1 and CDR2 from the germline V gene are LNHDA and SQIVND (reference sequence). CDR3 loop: CASKDRPTADTIYF. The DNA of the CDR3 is TGTGCCAGCAAAGACAGGCCCACGGCGGACACCATATATTTT.

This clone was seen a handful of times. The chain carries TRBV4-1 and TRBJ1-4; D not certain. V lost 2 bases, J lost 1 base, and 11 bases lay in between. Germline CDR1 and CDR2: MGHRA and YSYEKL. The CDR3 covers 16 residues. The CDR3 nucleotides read TGCGCCAGCAGCCAACCGACCCCGGGAACTAATGAAAAACTGTTTTTT. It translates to CASSQPTPGTNEKLFF.

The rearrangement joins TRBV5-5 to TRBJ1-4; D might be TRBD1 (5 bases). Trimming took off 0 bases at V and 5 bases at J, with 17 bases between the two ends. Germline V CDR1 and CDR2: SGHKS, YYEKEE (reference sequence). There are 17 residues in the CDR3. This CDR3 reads CASSLGLLGRRNEKLFF. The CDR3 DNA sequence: TGTGCCAGCAGCTTGGGGCTCTTGGGGCGCCGAAATGAAAAACTGTTTTTT.

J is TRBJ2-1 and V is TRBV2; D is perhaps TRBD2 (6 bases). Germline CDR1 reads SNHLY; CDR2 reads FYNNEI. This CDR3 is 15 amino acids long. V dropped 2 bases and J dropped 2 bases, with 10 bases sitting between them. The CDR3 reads CASSEFGGTYNEQFF. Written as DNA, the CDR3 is TGTGCCAGCAGTGAATTTGGGGGGACCTACAATGAGCAGTTCTTC.